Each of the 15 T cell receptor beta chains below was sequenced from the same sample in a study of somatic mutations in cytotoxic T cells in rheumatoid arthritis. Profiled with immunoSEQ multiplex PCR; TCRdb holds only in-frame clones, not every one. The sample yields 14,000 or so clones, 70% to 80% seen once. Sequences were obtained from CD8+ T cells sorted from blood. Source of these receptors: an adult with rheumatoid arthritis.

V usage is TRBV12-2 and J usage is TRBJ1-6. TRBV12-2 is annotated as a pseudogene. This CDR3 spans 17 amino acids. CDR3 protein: CASRLALMSSGNSPLHF. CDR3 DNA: TGTGCAAGTCGCTTAGCGCTGATGAGTTCCGGGAATTCACCCCTCCACTTT.

The DNA for the CDR3 is TGTGCCAGCTCACAGGAGGCCCATGAGCAGTTCTTC. Residues: CASSQEAHEQFF. The chain combines TRBV28 with TRBJ2-1, with D perhaps given as TRBD1 or TRBD2 (5 bases each). V was cut by 8 bases and J by 8 bases, with 13 bases left in between. Per germline, CDR1 MDHEN and CDR2 SYDVKM. CDR3 length equals 12 residues.

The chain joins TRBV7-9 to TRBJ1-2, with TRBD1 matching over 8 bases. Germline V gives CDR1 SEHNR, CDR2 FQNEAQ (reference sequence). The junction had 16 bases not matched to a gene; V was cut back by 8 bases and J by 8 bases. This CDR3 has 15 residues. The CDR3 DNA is TGTGCCAGCCCCGAACCCGGGCAGGGGGCCGGAGGCTACACCTTC. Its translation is CASPEPGQGAGGYTF.

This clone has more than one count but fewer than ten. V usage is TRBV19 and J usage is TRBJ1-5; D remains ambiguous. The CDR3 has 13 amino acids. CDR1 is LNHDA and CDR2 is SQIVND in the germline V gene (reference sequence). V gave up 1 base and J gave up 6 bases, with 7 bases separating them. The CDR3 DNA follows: TGTGCCAGTAGTATAGGGGTTTCTCAGCCCCAGCATTTT. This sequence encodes CASSIGVSQPQHF.

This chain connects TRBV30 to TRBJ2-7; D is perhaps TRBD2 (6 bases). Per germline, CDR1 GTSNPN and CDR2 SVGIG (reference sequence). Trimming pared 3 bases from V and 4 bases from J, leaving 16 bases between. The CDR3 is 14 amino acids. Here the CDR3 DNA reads TGTGCCTGGAGAGGATTAGCGGAAAGGTACGAGCAGTACTTC. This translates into CAWRGLAERYEQYF.

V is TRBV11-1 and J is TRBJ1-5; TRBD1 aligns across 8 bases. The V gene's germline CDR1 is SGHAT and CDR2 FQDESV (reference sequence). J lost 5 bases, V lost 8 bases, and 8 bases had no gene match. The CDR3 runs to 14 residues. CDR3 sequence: CASALGQGDQPQHF. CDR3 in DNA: TGTGCCAGCGCCCTCGGACAGGGCGATCAGCCCCAGCATTTT.

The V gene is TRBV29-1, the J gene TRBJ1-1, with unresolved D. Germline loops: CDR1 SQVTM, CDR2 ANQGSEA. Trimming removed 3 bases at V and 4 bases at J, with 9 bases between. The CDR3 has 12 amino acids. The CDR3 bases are TGCAGCGTTGACCCGGCGGGCACTGAAGCTTTCTTT. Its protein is CSVDPAGTEAFF. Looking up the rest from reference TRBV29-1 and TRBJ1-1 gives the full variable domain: SAVISQKPSRDICQRGTSLTIQCQVDSQVTMMFWYRQQPGQSLTLIATANQGSEATYESGFVIDKFPISRPNLTFSTLTVSNMSPEDSSIYLCSVDPAGTEAFFGQGTRLTVV.

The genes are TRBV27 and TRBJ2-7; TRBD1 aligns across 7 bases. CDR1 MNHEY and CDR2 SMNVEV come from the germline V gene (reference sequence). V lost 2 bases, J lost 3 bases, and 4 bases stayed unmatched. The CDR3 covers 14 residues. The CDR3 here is CASSLSTGDYEQYF. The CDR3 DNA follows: TGTGCCAGCAGTTTAAGCACAGGGGACTACGAGCAGTACTTC.

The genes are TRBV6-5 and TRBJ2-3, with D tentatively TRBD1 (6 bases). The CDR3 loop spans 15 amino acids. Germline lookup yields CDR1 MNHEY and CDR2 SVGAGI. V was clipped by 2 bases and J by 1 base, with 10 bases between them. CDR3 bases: TGTGCCAGCAGTTACATCAGGGGCGGCACAGATACGCAGTATTTT. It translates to CASSYIRGGTDTQYF.

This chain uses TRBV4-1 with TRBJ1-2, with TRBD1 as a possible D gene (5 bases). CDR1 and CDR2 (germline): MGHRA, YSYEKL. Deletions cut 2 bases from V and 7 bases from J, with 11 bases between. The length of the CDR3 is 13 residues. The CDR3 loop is CASSQSVRGGYTF. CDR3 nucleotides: TGCGCCAGCAGCCAAAGTGTTAGGGGTGGCTACACCTTC.

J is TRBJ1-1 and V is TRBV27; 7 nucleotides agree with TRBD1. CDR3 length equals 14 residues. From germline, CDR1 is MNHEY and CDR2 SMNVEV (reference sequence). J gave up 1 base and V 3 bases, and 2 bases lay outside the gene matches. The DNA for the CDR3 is TGTGCCAGCAGTTTTCAGGGGGGGAACACTGAAGCTTTCTTT. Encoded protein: CASSFQGGNTEAFF.

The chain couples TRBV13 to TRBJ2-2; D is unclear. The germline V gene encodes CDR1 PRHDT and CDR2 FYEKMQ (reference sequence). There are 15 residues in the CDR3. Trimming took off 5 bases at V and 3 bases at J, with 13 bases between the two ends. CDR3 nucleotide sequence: TGTGCCAGCAGCGTCCGGGTTGGAGACACCGGGGAGCTGTTTTTT. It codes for CASSVRVGDTGELFF.

CDR3 in amino acids: CASSQDELEGETQYF. The CDR3 nucleotides are TGCGCCAGCAGCCAAGATGAACTAGAGGGCGAGACCCAGTACTTC. The chain combines TRBV4-1 with TRBJ2-5; D might be TRBD2 (5 bases). Trimming left V 0 bases short and J 5 bases short, with 13 bases between. This CDR3 comprises 15 residues. The germline gives CDR1 MGHRA, CDR2 YSYEKL.

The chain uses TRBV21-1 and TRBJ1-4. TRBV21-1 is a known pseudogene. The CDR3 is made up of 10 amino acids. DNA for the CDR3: TGTGCCAGCAGCGATGAAAAACTGTTTTTT. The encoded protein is CASSDEKLFF.

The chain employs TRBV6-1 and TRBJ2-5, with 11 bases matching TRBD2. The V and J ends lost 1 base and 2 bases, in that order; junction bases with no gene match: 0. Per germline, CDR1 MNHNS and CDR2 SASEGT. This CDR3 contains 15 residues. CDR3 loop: CASSEVAGGQETQYF. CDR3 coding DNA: TGTGCCAGCAGTGAAGTAGCGGGGGGGCAAGAGACCCAGTACTTC.